These T cell receptor beta chains were read from a single sample in a study of shared clonotypes between healthy human individuals. Sequenced by immunoSEQ multiplex PCR; TCRdb stores in-frame clones only, minus some. Of about 480,000 clones listed, around 79% were seen once; the top ten hold roughly an eighth. Specimen: PBMCs. The source is a woman aged 40 to 50 in good health. Some clones in this sample may be carry-over from other donors' samples. CDR3s include the opening cysteine and the closing phenylalanine or tryptophan. A D gene is named only where the DNA matches it firmly. The size entry is marked missing in some rows and otherwise reads once, few, many or a size class.

. TRBJ1-5 . TRBV7-8 CASSSRRASNQPQHF TGTGCCAGCAGCTCCCGCAGGGCGAGCAATCAGCCCCAGCATTTT
. TRBJ1-3 . TRBV5-8 CASSSDDSGGGNTIYF TGTGCCAGCAGCTCTGACGACTCAGGAGGGGGAAACACCATATATTTT
. TRBJ1-4 TRBD1 TRBV5-1 CASSLTGTGYEKLFF TGCGCCAGCAGCTTGACCGGGACAGGGTATGAAAAACTGTTTTTT
. TRBJ1-2 . TRBV28 CASSPPRDGYTF TGTGCCAGCAGTCCCCCAAGGGATGGCTACACCTTC
. TRBJ2-3 . TRBV28 CASSIPPARDTQYF TGTGCCAGCAGCATTCCCCCGGCTCGCGATACGCAGTATTTT
. TRBJ2-1 TRBD2 TRBV5-6 CASSSTSGNVF TGTGCCAGCAGTTCGACTAGCGGGAACGTCTTC
. TRBJ2-1 . TRBV4-3 CASSQDKRGAGNEQFF TGCGCCAGCAGCCAAGATAAGAGGGGGGCTGGTAATGAGCAGTTCTTC
. TRBJ2-5 . TRBV15 CATSREISEVETQYF TGTGCCACCAGCAGGGAGATATCAGAGGTAGAGACCCAGTACTTC
. TRBJ2-7 TRBD2 TRBV7-2 CASSPSHRGLAVEQYF TGTGCCAGCAGCCCATCGCATCGAGGACTAGCAGTCGAGCAGTACTTC
. TRBJ2-1 TRBD2 TRBV9 CASSVRLAVGLNYNEQFF TGTGCCAGCAGCGTCCGACTAGCGGTGGGACTGAATTACAATGAGCAGTTCTTC
once TRBJ1-1 . TRBV6-5 CASSYSGSGFSPFF TGTGCCAGCAGTTACTCGGGGAGCGGGTTCAGTCCATTCTTT
. TRBJ2-2 . TRBV2 CASGAHTGELFF TGTGCCAGCGGGGCCCACACCGGGGAGCTGTTTTTT
. TRBJ2-7 . TRBV30 CAWRAGNYEQYF TGTGCCTGGAGGGCAGGGAACTACGAGCAGTACTTC
. TRBJ1-2 . TRBV29-1 CSDDRNYGYTF TGCAGCGACGACAGGAATTATGGCTACACCTTC
. TRBJ2-1 TRBD2 TRBV4-3 CASSLLAGVENEQFF TGCGCCAGCAGCCTACTAGCGGGAGTTGAGAATGAGCAGTTCTTC
few TRBJ1-1 . TRBV5-1 CASSLVQGGTEAFF TGCGCCAGCAGCTTGGTACAGGGTGGCACTGAAGCTTTCTTT
. TRBJ2-1 TRBD2 TRBV4-1 CASSQGLAGSYNEQFF TGCGCCAGCAGCCAAGGACTAGCGGGCTCCTACAATGAGCAGTTCTTC
few TRBJ1-1 TRBD1 TRBV29-1 CSASTGGNTEAFF TGCAGCGCCTCGACAGGGGGGAACACTGAAGCTTTCTTT
. TRBJ2-7 . TRBV28 CASSFQRGKGQYF TGTGCCAGCAGTTTTCAAAGGGGGAAGGGGCAGTACTTC
. TRBJ2-5 . TRBV5-1 CASSRAGEETQYF TGCGCCAGCAGCCGGGCAGGGGAAGAGACCCAGTACTTC
few TRBJ1-5 . TRBV7-9 CASTRDSNQPQHF TGTGCCAGCACGCGGGATAGCAATCAGCCCCAGCATTTT
once TRBJ2-3 . TRBV9 CASTTLGVSDTQYF TGTGCCAGCACCACACTAGGGGTCTCAGATACGCAGTATTTT
. TRBJ1-4 . TRBV7-2 CASSSKKVSSATNEKLFF TGTGCCAGCAGCTCGAAAAAGGTATCTTCTGCAACTAATGAAAAACTGTTTTTT
. TRBJ2-7 TRBD1 TRBV29-1 CSVSTRQGPSYEQYF TGCAGCGTTTCCACTAGACAGGGTCCTTCCTACGAGCAGTACTTC
. TRBJ2-1 TRBD2 TRBV14 CASSGPGTSGTVYNEQFF TGTGCCAGCAGCGGACCCGGGACTAGCGGCACAGTCTACAATGAGCAGTTCTTC
few TRBJ2-7 TRBD1 TRBV5-1 CASSGRTGGEFEQYF TGCGCCAGCAGCGGACGGACAGGGGGCGAGTTCGAGCAGTACTTC
. TRBJ2-3 . TRBV6-5 CASSYDPSTDTQYF TGTGCCAGCAGTTACGACCCTTCCACAGATACGCAGTATTTT